Following are 21 T cell receptor beta chains from one sample sequenced in a study of blood T cells in healthy people across ages. A sample-barcoded 5' primer and a J-beta primer mix were used in a second PCR of about 7 to 12 cycles. TCRdb independently ran MiXCR on the 5' RACE reads; one entry per CDR3 protein. Found here are approximately 700,000 distinct CDR3 sequences, 32% of them singletons; the top ten hold roughly 14%. The specimen was blood. The receptors derive from a woman at least 80 years old in good health.

This clonotype was seen more than once but under ten times. This sequence joins TRBV20-1 and TRBJ2-7, with 13 nucleotides matching TRBD2. Trimming removed 6 bases from V and 4 bases from J; junction bases left unmatched: 3. The CDR3 spans 13 residues. Germline-derived CDR1 and CDR2 are DFQATT and SNEGSKA (reference sequence). CDR3: CSATLAGGYEQYF. CDR3 nucleotide sequence: TGCAGTGCGACACTAGCGGGAGGGTACGAGCAGTACTTC.

This clonotype has a single count. Mismatch with germline at one junction end may stem from a read error. The chain employs TRBV6-2 or TRBV6-3 and TRBJ1-5; D gene uncertain. CDR1 and CDR2 from the germline V gene are MNHEY and SVGEGT. This CDR3 has 16 amino acids. The CDR3 nucleotides read TGTGTCAGCAGTCTAGGGAGTGCTGCTGGAAATCAGCCCCAGCATTTT. This sequence encodes CVSSLGSAAGNQPQHF.

As regards this clonotype: A much bigger clone sits one base away, suggesting this may be a read error. The chain uses TRBV14 and TRBJ1-1, with D possibly matching TRBD1 (6 bases). Trimming took 3 bases from V and 1 from J, leaving 9 bases between them. Germline V gene sequence: CDR1 SGHDN, CDR2 FVKESK. This CDR3 spans 14 amino acids. CDR3 protein: CASSHNRENTEAFF. Here the CDR3 DNA reads TGTGCCAGCAGCCATAACAGGGAGAACACTGAAGCTTTCTTT. Looking up the rest from reference TRBV14 and TRBJ1-1 gives the full variable domain: EAGVTQFPSHSVIEKGQTVTLRCDPISGHDNLYWYRRVMGKEIKFLLHFVKESKQDESGMPNNRFLAERTGGTYSTLKVQPAELEDSGVYFCASSHNRENTEAFFGQGTRLTVV.

This clonotype was detected ten times or more. The chain is built from TRBV18 and TRBJ2-7, with 8 bases that match TRBD1. The trim removed 6 bases at V and 3 bases at J, leaving 7 bases unmatched. Per germline, CDR1 KGHSH and CDR2 LQKENI. The CDR3 is made up of 14 amino acids. Here the CDR3 reads CASSRGQANYEQYF. CDR3 DNA: TGTGCCAGCTCTAGGGGACAGGCGAACTACGAGCAGTACTTC.

V and J are TRBV30 and TRBJ1-3; the match to TRBD1 covers 7 bases. The CDR3 is made up of 17 amino acids. Germline lookup yields CDR1 GTSNPN and CDR2 SVGIG (reference sequence). V gave up 0 bases and J gave up 0 bases; unmatched junction bases: 8. CDR3 sequence: CAWSVDRVPGSGNTIYF. The CDR3 DNA sequence: TGTGCCTGGAGTGTAGACAGGGTGCCTGGCTCTGGAAACACCATATATTTT.

This clonotype has a handful of counts. V gene TRBV3-1 combines with J gene TRBJ2-2, with D hard to call. The CDR3 sequence is 13 residues long. Trimming took off 3 bases at V and 4 bases at J, with 6 bases between the two ends. The germline gives CDR1 LGHDT, CDR2 YNNKEL (reference sequence). CDR3 nucleotide sequence: TGTGCCAGCAGCCACGAGCCCACCGGGGAGCTGTTTTTT. This gives the protein CASSHEPTGELFF.

The chain couples TRBV6-2 or TRBV6-3 to TRBJ1-2; 7 bases align to TRBD1. With V trimmed by 7 bases and J by 7 bases, 9 bases remained unmatched. Germline values: CDR1 MNHEY, CDR2 SVGEGT. CDR3 length: 13 residues. The CDR3 sequence is CASTEPRGPGYTF. The CDR3 DNA follows: TGTGCCAGCACCGAGCCTAGGGGGCCTGGCTACACCTTC.

The CDR3 DNA is TGTGCCAGCAGCCTCGGAGGGGACATCCAGCAGGAGACCCAGTACTTC. This codes for CASSLGGDIQQETQYF. V usage is TRBV7-9 and J usage is TRBJ2-5; either TRBD1 or TRBD2 may fit D (6 bases each). Germline V gene lookup returns CDR1 SEHNR and CDR2 FQNEAQ (reference sequence). With 5 bases removed from V and 5 bases from J, the gap between germline ends came to 21 bases. The CDR3 contains 16 residues.

The V call is TRBV29-1, the J call TRBJ1-1; 9 bases agree with TRBD1. The CDR3 contains 17 residues. Germline V gene sequence: CDR1 SQVTM, CDR2 ANQGSEA. V shed 6 bases, J shed 1 base, and the junction held 15 bases outside the gene matches. CDR3 nucleotide sequence: TGCAGCGTGGGGCCGCGGACAGGGGCTTGGAAGAACACTGAAGCTTTCTTT. Its translation: CSVGPRTGAWKNTEAFF.

This clonotype was recorded at least ten times. The J gene is TRBJ2-5, the V gene TRBV7-3; 8 bases align to TRBD2. The ends lost 5 bases at V and 5 bases at J; junction bases unmatched: 10. This CDR3 is built from 15 residues. Germline CDR1 SGHTA, CDR2 FQGTGA. CDR3 in amino acids: CASSLNPGGRETQYF. CDR3 DNA sequence: TGTGCCAGCAGCCTAAACCCGGGGGGGCGGGAGACCCAGTACTTC.

The chain carries TRBV7-6 and TRBJ2-1, with D possibly called TRBD1 or TRBD2 (5 bases each). Trimming left V 3 bases short and J 4 bases short, with 16 bases between. The CDR3 sequence is 16 residues long. Germline V CDR1 and CDR2: SGHVS, FNYEAQ. CDR3 nucleotides: TGTGCCAGCAGCTTGTGGGCCGGGGACCGATACAATGAGCAGTTCTTC. This sequence encodes CASSLWAGDRYNEQFF.

A note on this clonotype: This may come from a read error, since a much larger clone is one base off. The V gene is TRBV27, the J gene TRBJ2-7; tentatively, D is TRBD1 (6 bases). This CDR3 has 15 residues. Germline CDR1 is MNHEY and CDR2 is SMNVEV (reference sequence). Deletions cut 2 bases from V and 6 bases from J, with 17 bases between. This chain's CDR3 is CASSLRQAVFCEQYF. The DNA of the CDR3 is TGTGCCAGCAGTTTAAGACAGGCGGTCTTCTGCGAGCAGTACTTC.

This clonotype was found many times. The chain is built from TRBV6-1 and TRBJ2-7; D is uncertain. V lost 4 bases and J 7 bases, leaving 14 bases between the germline ends. The CDR3 has 13 amino acids. Germline lookup yields CDR1 MNHNS and CDR2 SASEGT. The CDR3 sequence: CASSAAPPGEQYF. CDR3 coding DNA: TGTGCCAGCAGTGCGGCCCCCCCGGGTGAGCAGTACTTC.

This clonotype showed up just a few times. With a much larger clone just one base away, this may be a read error. This chain links TRBV27 with TRBJ2-7; the D gene is possibly TRBD1 (5 bases). V lost 5 bases and J lost 1, with 9 bases in between. Germline V gene sequence: CDR1 MNHEY, CDR2 SMNVEV (reference sequence). There are 13 residues in the CDR3. CDR3 protein: CASSHDRSYEQYF. Here the CDR3 DNA reads TGTGCCAGCAGTCACGACAGATCCTACGAGCAGTACTTC.

The chain recombines TRBV6-4 with TRBJ2-1; 10 nucleotides align to TRBD1. The trim removed 3 bases at V and 3 bases at J, leaving 5 bases unmatched. Germline CDR1 reads MRHNA; CDR2 reads SNTAGT. This CDR3 is 16 amino acids long. CDR3 region: CASSDFRTGGYNEQFF. The CDR3 DNA follows: TGTGCCAGCAGTGATTTCAGGACAGGGGGCTACAATGAGCAGTTCTTC.

There are many counts of this clonotype. The chain links TRBV20-1 to TRBJ1-2, with TRBD1 as a possible D gene (5 bases). Germline-derived CDR1 and CDR2 are DFQATT and SNEGSKA (reference sequence). The length of the CDR3 is 12 residues. V was clipped by 0 bases and J by 7 bases, with 9 bases between them. Written as DNA, the CDR3 is TGCAGTGCTAGAGAGCAGGGTATTGGCTACACCTTC. Translated: CSAREQGIGYTF.

The table lists this clonotype with many counts. This chain connects TRBV5-1 to TRBJ1-2, with 8 bases aligning to TRBD1. The CDR3 extends over 16 amino acids. Trimming at V came to 1 base and at J to 7 bases, leaving 12 bases not matched to a gene. Germline V lookup: CDR1 SGHRS, CDR2 YFSETQ. CDR3 sequence: CASSLTSHRGGGGYTF. In nucleotides, the CDR3 is TGCGCCAGCAGCTTGACTTCGCACAGGGGGGGAGGTGGCTACACCTTC.

This clonotype was counted many times. The rearrangement joins TRBV5-1 to TRBJ2-4; D may match TRBD1 or TRBD2 (6 bases each). V was pared by 3 bases and J by 6 bases, with 13 bases between. Per the germline V gene, CDR1 is SGHRS and CDR2 is YFSETQ. The CDR3 is made up of 14 amino acids. CDR3 sequence (DNA): TGCGCCAGCAGCTCTGCACAGGGAGGAAACATTCAGTACTTC. Amino acids: CASSSAQGGNIQYF.

Concerning this clonotype itself: A much larger clone lies one base from this, so it may be a read error. This sequence joins TRBV12-5 and TRBJ2-3, with 8 bases that match TRBD1. The CDR3 is 17 residues long. CDR1 and CDR2 (germline): LGHNT, FRNRAP. This chain's CDR3 is CASGLVLGTGSTDMQYF. CDR3 bases: TGTGCTAGTGGTTTGGTACTGGGGACAGGTAGCACAGATATGCAGTATTTT.

The chain employs TRBV7-3 and TRBJ2-2; no reliable D call. The V end was cut by 9 bases, the J end by 1 base, with 9 bases between. This CDR3 is 13 amino acids long. The germline gives CDR1 SGHTA, CDR2 FQGTGA. Written as DNA, the CDR3 is TGTGCCAGTCGGGTGGGGAACACCGGGGAGCTGTTTTTT. It yields the protein CASRVGNTGELFF.

This clonotype was observed a few times. A much larger clone lies one base from this, so it may be a read error. The chain couples TRBV4-2 to TRBJ2-7, with a weak D call TRBD2 (7 bases). Germline loops: CDR1 LGHNA, CDR2 YNFKEQ. The CDR3 runs 15 residues. Trimming took off 4 bases at V and 3 bases at J, with 16 bases between the two ends. CDR3 DNA sequence: TGTGCCAGCAGCCTTAGGTGGGGGGGGCGCTACGAGCAGTACTTC. This sequence encodes CASSLRWGGRYEQYF.